The clone carrying this T cell receptor beta chain has more than one count but fewer than ten. Its antigen remains unknown. Researchers tagged individual cDNA molecules with unique molecular identifiers. One entry per CDR3 protein results from TCRdb running MiXCR on the 5' RACE reads. Counted here are some 62,000 distinct CDR3 sequences, 8% to 9% occurring once; the ten biggest clones make up roughly an eighth. The sample is drawn from a study of early T cells in non-severe SARS-CoV-2 infection. Study conclusions and caveats: Comparison of clonotypes with VDJdb favored anti-spike CD8 responses while missing private and CD4 specificities.

The CDR3 sequence is 14 residues long. The V end was cut by 4 bases, the J end by 4 bases, with 13 bases between. CDR1 SGHTA and CDR2 FQGTGA come from the germline V gene. The sample here was whole blood, taken at baseline. V gene TRBV7-3 combines with J gene TRBJ1-1; maybe TRBD1 (6 bases). The sequence derives from an adult who was a healthcare worker with PCR-confirmed SARS-CoV-2 infection or an uninfected control (not recorded which). CDR3: CASSSGQTGTEAFF. In DNA form, the CDR3 reads TGTGCCAGCAGCTCTGGACAGACAGGCACTGAAGCTTTCTTT.